These 9 T cell receptor beta chains were sequenced from one sample in a study of OX40 agonist ivuxolimab in advanced cancers. Produced via immunoSEQ multiplex PCR; TCRdb's table is partial and in-frame only. The sample shows 45,000 to 50,000 clones, roughly 93% of them seen only once. Source: CD4+ or CD8+ T cells sorted from blood, taken in a trial of the OX40 agonist ivuxolimab. The receptors here all came from an adult with an advanced solid tumor such as melanoma, head and neck, liver or kidney cancer.

This clone occurred once. V and J are TRBV30 and TRBJ2-7; D is undetermined. CDR1 is GTSNPN, CDR2 SVGIG, per germline (reference sequence). The CDR3 contains 13 residues. V was clipped by 0 bases and J by 1 base, with 7 bases between them. Written as DNA, the CDR3 is TGTGCCTGGAGTGTTTCACCGTCCTACGAGCAGTACTTC. This codes for CAWSVSPSYEQYF. Looking up the rest from reference TRBV30 and TRBJ2-7 gives the full variable domain: SQTIHQWPATLVQPVGSPLSLECTVEGTSNPNLYWYRQAAGRGLQLLFYSVGIGQISSEVPQNLSASRPQDRQFILSSKKLLLSDSGFYLCAWSVSPSYEQYFGPGTRLTVT.

The chain employs TRBV9 and TRBJ1-2; maybe TRBD1 (6 bases). The CDR3 runs 14 residues. V was shortened by 0 bases and J by 3 bases, with 9 bases between the two germline ends. Germline loops: CDR1 SGDLS, CDR2 YYNGEE. The CDR3, as DNA: TGTGCCAGCAGCGTAGTTCCAGGGGACTATGGCTACACCTTC. Amino acids: CASSVVPGDYGYTF.

This sequence joins TRBV7-9 and TRBJ2-3; 8 nucleotides align to TRBD2. Trimming at V came to 5 bases and at J to 6 bases, leaving 13 bases not matched to a gene. Germline lookup yields CDR1 SEHNR and CDR2 FQNEAQ (reference sequence). The CDR3 spans 16 residues. The CDR3 spells CASSAVAGRLQDTQYF. The CDR3 nucleotides are TGTGCCAGCAGCGCCGTAGCGGGGAGGCTGCAGGATACGCAGTATTTT.

This chain joins TRBV4-1 and TRBJ2-7, with TRBD2 matching over 9 bases. This CDR3 has 16 amino acids. Germline CDR1 MGHRA, CDR2 YSYEKL. The J segment lost 3 bases and the V segment lost 4 bases, leaving 10 bases of the junction unmatched. The CDR3 here is CASSPSPAGGYYEQYF. CDR3 DNA sequence: TGCGCCAGCAGCCCCTCGCCAGCGGGGGGATACTACGAGCAGTACTTC.

This sequence joins TRBV6-1 and TRBJ2-7; the D is unclear. V was shortened by 3 bases and J by 3 bases, with 3 bases between the two germline ends. Germline assignment: CDR1 MNHNS and CDR2 SASEGT. There are 11 residues in the CDR3. The CDR3 DNA sequence: TGTGCCAGCAGTGAGAACTACGAGCAGTACTTC. Protein product: CASSENYEQYF.

This clone has more than one count but fewer than ten. The chain carries TRBV4-1 and TRBJ1-1; D is unresolved. The CDR3 contains 13 residues. Germline CDR1 and CDR2: MGHRA and YSYEKL. Trimming cost V 1 base and J 4 bases, with 7 bases left between them. CDR3 nucleotide sequence: TGCGCCAGCAGCCAAGTCAGGAGCACTGAAGCTTTCTTT. The encoded protein is CASSQVRSTEAFF.

This clone was detected once. The chain is built from TRBV30 and TRBJ2-1; 10 positions match TRBD2. V shed 3 bases, J shed 3 bases, and the junction held 5 bases outside the gene matches. This CDR3 region has 15 residues. Germline lookup yields CDR1 GTSNPN and CDR2 SVGIG (reference sequence). The CDR3 protein is CAWRKLAGGYNEQFF. The CDR3 nucleotides read TGTGCCTGGAGAAAATTAGCGGGAGGCTACAATGAGCAGTTCTTC.

This clone was picked up a small number of times. The chain carries TRBV6-1 and TRBJ2-7, with D maybe TRBD2 (5 bases). The CDR3 spans 15 residues. From germline, CDR1 is MNHNS and CDR2 SASEGT. V was clipped by 0 bases and J by 1 base, with 10 bases between them. CDR3 DNA sequence: TGTGCCAGCAGTGAAGCGCAGCTAGCTTCCTACGAGCAGTACTTC. Protein sequence: CASSEAQLASYEQYF.

This chain joins TRBV11-3 and TRBJ2-7; D might be TRBD2 (5 bases). Trimming shortened V by 6 bases and J by 4 bases, and 13 bases separated the two germline ends. The germline V gene has CDR1 SGHNT and CDR2 YENEEA. The length of the CDR3 is 13 residues. Here the CDR3 DNA reads TGTGCCAGCAGTCCGGGGTCGGGGTACGAGCAGTACTTC. Amino acid sequence: CASSPGSGYEQYF.